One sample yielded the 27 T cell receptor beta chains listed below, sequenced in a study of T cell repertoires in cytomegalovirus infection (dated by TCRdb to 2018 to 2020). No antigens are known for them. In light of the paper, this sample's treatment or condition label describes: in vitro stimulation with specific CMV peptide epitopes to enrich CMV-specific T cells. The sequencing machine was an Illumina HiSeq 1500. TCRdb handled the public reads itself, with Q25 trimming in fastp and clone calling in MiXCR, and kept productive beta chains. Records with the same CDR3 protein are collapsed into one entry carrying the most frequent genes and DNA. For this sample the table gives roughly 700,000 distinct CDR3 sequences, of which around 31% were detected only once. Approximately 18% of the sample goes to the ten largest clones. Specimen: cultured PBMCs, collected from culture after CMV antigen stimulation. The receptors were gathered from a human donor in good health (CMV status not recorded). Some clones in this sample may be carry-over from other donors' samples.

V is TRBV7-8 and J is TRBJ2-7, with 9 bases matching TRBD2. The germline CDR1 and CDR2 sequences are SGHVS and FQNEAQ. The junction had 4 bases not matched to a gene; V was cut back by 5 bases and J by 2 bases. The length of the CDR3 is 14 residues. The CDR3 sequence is CASSDLAGTYEQYF. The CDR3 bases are TGTGCCAGCAGCGATCTAGCGGGGACCTACGAGCAGTACTTC.

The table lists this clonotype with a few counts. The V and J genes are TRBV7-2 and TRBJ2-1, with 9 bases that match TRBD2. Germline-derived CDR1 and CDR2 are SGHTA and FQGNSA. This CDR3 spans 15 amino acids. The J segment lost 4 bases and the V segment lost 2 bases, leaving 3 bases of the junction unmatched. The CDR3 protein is CASSLRREGYNEQFF. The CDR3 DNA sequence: TGTGCCAGCAGCTTAAGGCGGGAGGGGTACAATGAGCAGTTCTTC.

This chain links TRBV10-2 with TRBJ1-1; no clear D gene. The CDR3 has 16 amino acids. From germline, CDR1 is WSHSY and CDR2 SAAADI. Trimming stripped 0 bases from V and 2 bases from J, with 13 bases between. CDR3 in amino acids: CASSESAGYGNTEAFF. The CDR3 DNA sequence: TGCGCCAGCAGTGAGTCGGCGGGTTATGGAAACACTGAAGCTTTCTTT.

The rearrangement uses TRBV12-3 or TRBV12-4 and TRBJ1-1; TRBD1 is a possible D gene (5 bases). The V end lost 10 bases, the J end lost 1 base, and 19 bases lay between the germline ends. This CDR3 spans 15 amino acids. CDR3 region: CATLWGGWGNTEAFF. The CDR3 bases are TGTGCCACCCTTTGGGGCGGATGGGGGAACACTGAAGCTTTCTTT.

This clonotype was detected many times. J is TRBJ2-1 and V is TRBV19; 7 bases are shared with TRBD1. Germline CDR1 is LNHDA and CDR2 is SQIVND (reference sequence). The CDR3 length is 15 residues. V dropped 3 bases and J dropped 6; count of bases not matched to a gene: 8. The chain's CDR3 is CASSIWDRLTNEQFF. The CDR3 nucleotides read TGTGCCAGTAGTATCTGGGACAGATTGACCAATGAGCAGTTCTTC.

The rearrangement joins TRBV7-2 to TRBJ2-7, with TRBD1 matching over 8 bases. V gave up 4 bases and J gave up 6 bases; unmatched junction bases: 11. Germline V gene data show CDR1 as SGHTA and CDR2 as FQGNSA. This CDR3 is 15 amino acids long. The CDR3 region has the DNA TGTGCCAGCAGCTCCCAGGGGGCAGCGCTGGCCGAGCAGTACTTC. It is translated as CASSSQGAALAEQYF.

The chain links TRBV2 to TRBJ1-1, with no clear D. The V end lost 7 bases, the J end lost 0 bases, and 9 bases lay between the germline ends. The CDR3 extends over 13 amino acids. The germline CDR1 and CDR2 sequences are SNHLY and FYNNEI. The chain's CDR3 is CASIGPMNTEAFF. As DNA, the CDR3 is TGTGCCAGCATCGGCCCGATGAACACTGAAGCTTTCTTT.

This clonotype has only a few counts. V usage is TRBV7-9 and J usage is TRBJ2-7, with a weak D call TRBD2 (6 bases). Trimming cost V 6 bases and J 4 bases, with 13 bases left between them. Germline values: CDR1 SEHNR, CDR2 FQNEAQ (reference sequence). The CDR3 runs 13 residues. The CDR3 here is CASRGIGGYEQYF. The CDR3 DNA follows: TGTGCCAGCAGAGGTATTGGGGGGTACGAGCAGTACTTC. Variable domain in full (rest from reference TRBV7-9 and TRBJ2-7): DTGVSQNPRHKITKRGQNVTFRCDPISEHNRLYWYRQTLGQGPEFLTYFQNEAQLEKSRLLSDRFSAERPKGSFSTLEIQRTEQGDSAMYLCASRGIGGYEQYFGPGTRLTVT.

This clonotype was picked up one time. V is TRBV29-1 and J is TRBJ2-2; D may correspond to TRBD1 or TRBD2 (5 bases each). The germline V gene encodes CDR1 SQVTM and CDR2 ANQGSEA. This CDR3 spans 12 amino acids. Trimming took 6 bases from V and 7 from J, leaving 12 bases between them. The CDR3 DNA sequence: TGCAGCGTCCGGGACGATGGCGGGGAGCTGTTTTTT. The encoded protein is CSVRDDGGELFF.

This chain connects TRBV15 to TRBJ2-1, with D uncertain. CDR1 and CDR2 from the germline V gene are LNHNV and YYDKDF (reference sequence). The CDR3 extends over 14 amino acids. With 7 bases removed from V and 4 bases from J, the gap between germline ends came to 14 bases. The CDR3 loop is CATNPLKGYNEQFF. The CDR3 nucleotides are TGTGCCACCAACCCACTGAAGGGTTACAATGAGCAGTTCTTC.

The CDR3 region has the DNA TGTGCCAGCAGCTCGGGGACTAGCGGGGCAGATACGCAGTATTTT. Its protein is CASSSGTSGADTQYF. The rearrangement joins TRBV5-5 to TRBJ2-3; TRBD2 matches at 13 bases. The J segment lost 4 bases and the V segment lost 3 bases, leaving 2 bases of the junction unmatched. This CDR3 contains 15 residues. The germline gives CDR1 SGHKS, CDR2 YYEKEE (reference sequence).

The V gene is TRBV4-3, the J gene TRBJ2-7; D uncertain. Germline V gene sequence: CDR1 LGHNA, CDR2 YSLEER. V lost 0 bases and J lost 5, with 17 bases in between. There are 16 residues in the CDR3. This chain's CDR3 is CASSQEKTLTVDEQYF. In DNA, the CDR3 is TGCGCCAGCAGCCAAGAAAAGACCCTAACAGTTGACGAGCAGTACTTC.

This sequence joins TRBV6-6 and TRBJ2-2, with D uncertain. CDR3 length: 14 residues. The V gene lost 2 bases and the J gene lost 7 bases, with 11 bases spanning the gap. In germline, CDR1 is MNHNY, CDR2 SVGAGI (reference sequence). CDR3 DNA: TGTGCCAGCAGTTACATCGCGACGGACGGGGAGCTGTTTTTT. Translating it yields CASSYIATDGELFF.

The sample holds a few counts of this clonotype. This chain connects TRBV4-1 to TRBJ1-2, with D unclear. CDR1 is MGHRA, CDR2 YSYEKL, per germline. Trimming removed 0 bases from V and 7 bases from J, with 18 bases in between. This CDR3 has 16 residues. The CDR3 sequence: CASSQDLYEGSSGYTF. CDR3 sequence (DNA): TGCGCCAGCAGCCAAGATCTTTATGAGGGCAGCAGTGGCTACACCTTC.

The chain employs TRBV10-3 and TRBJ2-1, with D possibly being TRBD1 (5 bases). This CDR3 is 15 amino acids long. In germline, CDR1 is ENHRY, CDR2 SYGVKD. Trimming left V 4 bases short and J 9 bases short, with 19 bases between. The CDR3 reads CAISGLGPGSPEQFF. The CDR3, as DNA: TGTGCCATCAGTGGACTGGGGCCCGGCAGTCCTGAGCAGTTCTTC.

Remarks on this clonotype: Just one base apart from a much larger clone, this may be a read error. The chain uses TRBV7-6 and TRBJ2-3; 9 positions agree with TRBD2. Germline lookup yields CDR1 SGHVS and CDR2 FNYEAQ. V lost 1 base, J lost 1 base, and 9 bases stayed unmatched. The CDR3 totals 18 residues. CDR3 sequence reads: CASSLEPWGLAGTDTQYF. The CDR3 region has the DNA TGTGCCAGCAGCTTAGAGCCATGGGGACTAGCCGGCACAGATACGCAGTATTTT.

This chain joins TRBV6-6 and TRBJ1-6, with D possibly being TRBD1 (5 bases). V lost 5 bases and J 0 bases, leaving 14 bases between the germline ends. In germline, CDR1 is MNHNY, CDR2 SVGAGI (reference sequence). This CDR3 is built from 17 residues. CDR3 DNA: TGTGCCAGCAGTCGGGGGGGGTCAAGCTCCTATAATTCACCCCTCCACTTT. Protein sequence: CASSRGGSSSYNSPLHF.

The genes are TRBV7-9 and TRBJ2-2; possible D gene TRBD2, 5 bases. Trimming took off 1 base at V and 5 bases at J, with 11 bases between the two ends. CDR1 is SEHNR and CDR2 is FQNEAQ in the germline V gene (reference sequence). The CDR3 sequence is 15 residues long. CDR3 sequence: CASSLVSRRTGELFF. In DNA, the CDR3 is TGTGCCAGCAGCTTAGTATCGAGGAGGACCGGGGAGCTGTTTTTT.

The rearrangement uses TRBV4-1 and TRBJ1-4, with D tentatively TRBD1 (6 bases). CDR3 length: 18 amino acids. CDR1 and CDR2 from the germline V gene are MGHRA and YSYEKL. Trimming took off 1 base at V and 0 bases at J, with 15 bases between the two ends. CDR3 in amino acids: CASSQGGQGQATNEKLFF. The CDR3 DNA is TGCGCCAGCAGCCAAGGGGGGCAGGGCCAAGCAACTAATGAAAAACTGTTTTTT.

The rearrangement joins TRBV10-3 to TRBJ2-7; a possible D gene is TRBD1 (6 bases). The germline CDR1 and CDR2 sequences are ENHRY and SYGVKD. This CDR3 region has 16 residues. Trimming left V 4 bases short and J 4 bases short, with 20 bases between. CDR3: CAISALLGHFLYEQYF. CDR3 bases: TGTGCCATCAGTGCTCTCCTGGGACACTTTCTTTACGAGCAGTACTTC.

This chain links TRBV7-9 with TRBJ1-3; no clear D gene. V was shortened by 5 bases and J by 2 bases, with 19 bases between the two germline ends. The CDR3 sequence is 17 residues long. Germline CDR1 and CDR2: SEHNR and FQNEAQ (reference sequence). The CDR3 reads CASSPPRERAPGNTIYF. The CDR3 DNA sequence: TGTGCCAGCAGCCCCCCCCGGGAAAGAGCCCCTGGAAACACCATATATTTT.

This CDR3 reads CASSQRELNTEAFF. The CDR3 nucleotides are TGCGCCAGCAGCCAACGTGAGCTGAACACTGAAGCTTTCTTT. The V call is TRBV4-1, the J call TRBJ1-1; D not certain. The CDR3 is made up of 14 amino acids. The V end lost 2 bases, the J end lost 0 bases, and 7 bases lay between the germline ends. CDR1 is MGHRA and CDR2 is YSYEKL in the germline V gene.

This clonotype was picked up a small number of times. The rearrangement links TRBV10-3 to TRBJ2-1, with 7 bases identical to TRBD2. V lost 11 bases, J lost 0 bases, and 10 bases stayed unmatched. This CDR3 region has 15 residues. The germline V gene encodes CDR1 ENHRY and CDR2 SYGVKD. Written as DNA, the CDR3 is TGTGCCTCCATGGAAGGCGGGAGCTCCTACAATGAGCAGTTCTTC. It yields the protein CASMEGGSSYNEQFF.

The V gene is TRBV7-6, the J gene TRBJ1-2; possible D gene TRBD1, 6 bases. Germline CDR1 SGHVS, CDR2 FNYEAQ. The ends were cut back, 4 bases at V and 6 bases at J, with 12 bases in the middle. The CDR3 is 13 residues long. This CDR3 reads CASSSQGRHGYTF. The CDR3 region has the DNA TGTGCCAGCAGCTCCCAGGGGAGGCATGGCTACACCTTC.

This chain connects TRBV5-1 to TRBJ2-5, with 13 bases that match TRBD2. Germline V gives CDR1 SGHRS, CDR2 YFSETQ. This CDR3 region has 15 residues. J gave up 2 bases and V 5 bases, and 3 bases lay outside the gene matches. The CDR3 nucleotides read TGCGCCAGCAGGACTAGCGGGGGGACACAAGAGACCCAGTACTTC. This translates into CASRTSGGTQETQYF.

In DNA form, the CDR3 reads TGTGCCAGCAGCCCCCTCACCGGGAGAAACACCGGGGAGCTGTTTTTT. This codes for CASSPLTGRNTGELFF. The rearrangement joins TRBV7-2 to TRBJ2-2; perhaps TRBD2 as D (6 bases). V lost 5 bases to trimming and J lost 2 bases, with 15 bases between them. The CDR3 contains 16 residues. Germline CDR1 and CDR2: SGHTA and FQGNSA.

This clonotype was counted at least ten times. The DNA of the CDR3 is TGTGCCAGCAGCTCCGGGACTAGCGAGACCCAGTACTTC. Protein sequence: CASSSGTSETQYF. The chain recombines TRBV7-2 with TRBJ2-5, with TRBD2 matching 9 bases. The ends lost 4 bases at V and 5 bases at J; junction bases unmatched: 2. This CDR3 is built from 13 residues. Germline V CDR1 and CDR2: SGHTA, FQGNSA. Full variable domain (rest looked up from reference TRBV7-2 and TRBJ2-5): GAGVSQSPSNKVTEKGKDVELRCDPISGHTALYWYRQSLGQGLEFLIYFQGNSAPDKSGLPSDRFSAERTGGSVSTLTIQRTQQEDSAVYLCASSSGTSETQYFGPGTRLLVL.